The TCR beta chain under discussion was sequenced for a study of CD8 T cells in Susac syndrome. Study-wide points: The study conceded that its TCR sequencing and HLA analysis involved relatively few individuals.

This clonotype showed up just once. Its antigen is not identified. Reverse transcription of roughly 0.5 to 1 ug RNA used random hexamers. A multiplex approach, immunoSEQ multiplex PCR, amplified TCR beta CDR3 across 54 Vbeta and 13 Jbeta. TCRdb redid the calling of the immunoSEQ multiplex PCR reads with MiXCR, one entry per CDR3 protein. This repertoire shows roughly 180,000 distinct CDR3 sequences, more than 90% found once; its top ten account for roughly 0.15%. Healthy donors acted as controls, with matching for age and sex. It was negative isolation that provided the CD8+ and CD4+ T cells, whereas TEMRA cells were enriched by FACS. Germline assignment: CDR1 MGHDK and CDR2 SYGVNS. Between the trimmed V and J ends, which lost 8 bases and 1 base, there was a span of 11 bases. CDR3 length: 14 residues.

Sequencing was performed on CD4+ T cells from PBMCs. The TCR comes from a human donor in good health. V gene TRBV25-1 combines with J gene TRBJ2-2; D is ambiguous. CDR3 region: CASPTEKNTGELFF. In nucleotides, the CDR3 is TGTGCCAGCCCCACGGAAAAGAACACCGGGGAGCTGTTTTTT.